These 15 T cell receptor beta chains share one sample of origin, sequenced in a study of blood T cell repertoires in COVID-19. Clones were read by immunoSEQ multiplex PCR, and TCRdb kept only the in-frame ones, dropping some. Among about 150,000 clones listed, about 91% were seen once. Material: peripheral blood. Every receptor here comes from a woman between 50 and 59 years old with acute or convalescent COVID-19.

The gene calls are TRBV5-1 and TRBJ1-1, with TRBD1 as a possible D gene (6 bases). Germline V lookup: CDR1 SGHRS, CDR2 YFSETQ. The CDR3 spans 15 residues. V lost 2 bases, J lost 1 base, and 12 bases lay in between. CDR3 region: CASSFTGKGNTEAFF. The CDR3 nucleotides read TGCGCCAGCAGCTTTACAGGGAAGGGGAACACTGAAGCTTTCTTT. The whole variable domain, remainder taken from reference TRBV5-1 and TRBJ1-1, is KAGVTQTPRYLIKTRGQQVTLSCSPISGHRSVSWYQQTPGQGLQFLFEYFSETQRNKGNFPGRFSGRQFSNSRSEMNVSTLELGDSALYLCASSFTGKGNTEAFFGQGTRLTVV.

J is TRBJ2-3 and V is TRBV9; 10 nucleotides align to TRBD2. With 6 bases clipped from V and 6 bases from J, the junction kept 7 bases outside the gene matches. This CDR3 has 14 residues. Germline V gene data show CDR1 as SGDLS and CDR2 as YYNGEE. The CDR3 DNA reads TGTGCCAGCAAAGCGGGAGGGGGCCACGATACGCAGTATTTT. It translates to CASKAGGGHDTQYF.

The rearrangement uses TRBV5-1 and TRBJ2-2; tentative D call: TRBD2 (6 bases). The CDR3 runs to 15 residues. Trimming stripped 4 bases from V and 3 bases from J, with 13 bases between. Germline V gives CDR1 SGHRS, CDR2 YFSETQ. CDR3 in amino acids: CASSRDWGYTGELFF. The CDR3 bases are TGCGCCAGCAGCCGGGACTGGGGGTACACCGGGGAGCTGTTTTTT.

This chain links TRBV7-3 with TRBJ2-3; the match to TRBD2 covers 9 bases. The germline CDR1 and CDR2 sequences are SGHTA and FQGTGA. The CDR3 contains 19 residues. With 5 bases clipped from V and 0 bases from J, the junction kept 15 bases outside the gene matches. The CDR3 is CASSREPTSGGVSTDTQYF. CDR3 in DNA: TGTGCCAGCAGCCGCGAGCCGACTAGCGGTGGTGTTAGCACAGATACGCAGTATTTT.

V is TRBV5-8 and J is TRBJ1-1, with 7 bases lining up with TRBD1. The trim removed 1 base at V and 4 bases at J, leaving 4 bases unmatched. Per the germline V gene, CDR1 is SGHTS and CDR2 is YDEGEE. The CDR3 loop spans 14 amino acids. The CDR3, as DNA: TGTGCCAGCAGCTTGTCGCCAGGGGGCACTGAAGCTTTCTTT. This sequence encodes CASSLSPGGTEAFF. The full variable domain, rest sourced from reference TRBV5-8 and TRBJ1-1, is EAGVTQSPTHLIKTRGQQATLRCSPISGHTSVYWYQQALGLGLQFLLWYDEGEERNRGNFPPRFSGRQFPNYSSELNVNALELEDSALYLCASSLSPGGTEAFFGQGTRLTVV.

The chain links TRBV2 to TRBJ2-1; 11 bases fit TRBD2. V shed 3 bases, J shed 9 bases, and the junction held 7 bases outside the gene matches. This CDR3 has 15 amino acids. Germline V CDR1 and CDR2: SNHLY, FYNNEI. The CDR3 DNA reads as TGTGCCAGCAGTGATGGCCTAGCGGGGGGAGGTGAGCAGTTCTTC. Translation gives CASSDGLAGGGEQFF.

The V call is TRBV10-3, the J call TRBJ2-6, with 7 positions matching TRBD1. Germline CDR1 ENHRY, CDR2 SYGVKD. The CDR3 length is 18 residues. V lost 0 bases, J lost 4 bases, and 9 bases stayed unmatched. CDR3 sequence: CAISESGRQGSGANVLTF. DNA of the CDR3: TGTGCCATCAGTGAGTCGGGAAGACAGGGCTCCGGGGCCAACGTCCTGACTTTC.

The V call is TRBV4-1, the J call TRBJ1-2; D ambiguous. Trimming stripped 1 base from V and 0 bases from J, with 18 bases between. Germline V lookup: CDR1 MGHRA, CDR2 YSYEKL. The CDR3 is 18 amino acids. The DNA for the CDR3 is TGCGCCAGCAGCCAAGGGCTTATGGGCCGCAGACCTAACTATGGCTACACCTTC. Its protein product is CASSQGLMGRRPNYGYTF.

This rearrangement joins TRBV3-1 (or the pseudogene TRBV3-2) to TRBJ2-6; D is ambiguous. The V end lost 2 bases, the J end lost 12 bases, and 8 bases lay between the germline ends. This CDR3 comprises 12 residues. Germline V gene data show CDR1 as LGHDT and CDR2 as YNNKEL (reference sequence). The CDR3 spells CASSQSMAVLTF. Written as DNA, the CDR3 is TGTGCCAGCAGCCAATCGATGGCCGTCCTGACTTTC.

The V gene is TRBV7-2, the J gene TRBJ1-2; maybe TRBD1 (5 bases). The CDR3 is 14 amino acids. Trimming pared 5 bases from V and 5 bases from J, leaving 15 bases between. Germline CDR1 is SGHTA and CDR2 is FQGNSA. In nucleotides, the CDR3 is TGTGCCAGCAGCCCTCCTGGACATTCATATGGCTACACCTTC. This codes for CASSPPGHSYGYTF.

V gene TRBV11-1 combines with J gene TRBJ2-1, with TRBD2 identical over 11 bases. V trimming: 3 bases; J trimming: 4 bases; junction bases outside the gene matches: 2. The CDR3 contains 15 residues. Germline CDR1 SGHAT, CDR2 FQDESV (reference sequence). CDR3 sequence (DNA): TGTGCCAGCAGCTTTGGGACTAGCGGATACAATGAGCAGTTCTTC. Residues: CASSFGTSGYNEQFF.

The chain joins TRBV19 to TRBJ2-1, with 7 bases lining up with TRBD1. The CDR3 runs 14 residues. The trim removed 6 bases at V and 7 bases at J, leaving 9 bases unmatched. CDR1 is LNHDA and CDR2 is SQIVND in the germline V gene (reference sequence). The CDR3 loop is CASSQRGQVNEQFF. Written as DNA, the CDR3 is TGTGCCAGTAGCCAGAGGGGGCAGGTGAATGAGCAGTTCTTC.

This chain joins TRBV18 and TRBJ1-2; D might be TRBD1 (6 bases). Germline loops: CDR1 KGHSH, CDR2 LQKENI. CDR3 length: 14 amino acids. With 3 bases removed from V and 4 bases from J, the gap between germline ends came to 12 bases. The CDR3 reads CASSPTQGGYGYTF. In DNA form, the CDR3 reads TGTGCCAGCTCACCGACACAGGGCGGCTATGGCTACACCTTC. Complete variable domain (other parts from reference TRBV18 and TRBJ1-2): NAGVMQNPRHLVRRRGQEARLRCSPMKGHSHVYWYRQLPEEGLKFMVYLQKENIIDESGMPKERFSAEFPKEGPSILRIQQVVRGDSAAYFCASSPTQGGYGYTFGSGTRLTVV.

In its sample, this clone was seen a few times. The chain links TRBV12-5 to TRBJ2-2, with D possibly matching TRBD2 (7 bases). Per germline, CDR1 LGHNT and CDR2 FRNRAP. The V gene lost 11 bases and the J gene lost 0 bases, with 22 bases spanning the gap. The CDR3 is 17 residues long. This CDR3 is CASRGASGGTNTGELFF. For the CDR3, the DNA is TGTGCTTCCCGGGGGGCTAGCGGAGGCACGAACACCGGGGAGCTGTTTTTT. Supplemented by reference TRBV12-5 and TRBJ2-2, the full variable domain reads DARVTQTPRHKVTEMGQEVTMRCQPILGHNTVFWYRQTMMQGLELLAYFRNRAPLDDSGMPKDRFSAEMPDATLATLKIQPSEPRDSAVYFCASRGASGGTNTGELFFGEGSRLTVL.

This clone was observed a single time. A much larger clone lies a single base off, so this may be a read error. V usage is TRBV7-2 and J usage is TRBJ1-1; perhaps TRBD1 as D (6 bases). Germline loops: CDR1 SGHTA, CDR2 FQGNSA. The CDR3 is 14 residues long. Trimming took 2 bases from V and 0 from J, leaving 7 bases between them. The CDR3 DNA reads as TGTGCCAGCAGCTTATACAGGGTGAACACTGAAGCTTTCTTT. Protein product: CASSLYRVNTEAFF.